The 11 T cell receptor beta chains below were found in one sample sequenced in a study of metastatic and nonmetastatic thyroid tumors. Until they underwent thyroid surgery, no patient had received any treatment. TCRdb re-analyzed the PCR reads using MiXCR. The sample contains approximately 37,000 clones, 15% of which appear only once. The sequencing input was blood. These receptors were obtained from a male donor with papillary thyroid cancer or a benign thyroid nodule (not recorded which). Some clones in this sample may be carry-over from other donors' samples.

This clone was detected ten times or more. This chain connects TRBV5-8 to TRBJ2-1; no firm D call. V dropped 4 bases and J dropped 0 bases, with 8 bases sitting between them. The germline V gene has CDR1 SGHTS and CDR2 YDEGEE. This CDR3 contains 14 residues. The CDR3 DNA reads as TGTGCCAGCAGCACCCGACTCTCCTACAATGAGCAGTTCTTC. Translated: CASSTRLSYNEQFF. Full variable domain (missing parts from reference TRBV5-8 and TRBJ2-1): EAGVTQSPTHLIKTRGQQATLRCSPISGHTSVYWYQQALGLGLQFLLWYDEGEERNRGNFPPRFSGRQFPNYSSELNVNALELEDSALYLCASSTRLSYNEQFFGPGTRLTVL.

This clone was found many times. The V gene is TRBV5-1, the J gene TRBJ2-3, with TRBD2 matching over 10 bases. The V and J ends lost 2 bases and 2 bases, in that order; junction bases with no gene match: 5. The CDR3 runs 16 residues. Per the germline V gene, CDR1 is SGHRS and CDR2 is YFSETQ. The CDR3 here is CASSFLAGGHTDTQYF. The CDR3 DNA sequence: TGCGCCAGCAGCTTTTTAGCGGGAGGTCACACAGATACGCAGTATTTT.

This clone was detected many times. This sample includes further DNA sequences coding for the same CDR3. The V call is TRBV7-9, the J call TRBJ2-1; tentative D call: TRBD2 (5 bases). The germline V gene encodes CDR1 SEHNR and CDR2 FQNEAQ (reference sequence). Trimming cost V 1 base and J 12 bases, with 16 bases left between them. This CDR3 contains 14 residues. CDR3 coding DNA: TGTGCCAGCAGCTTAGGAGATCGGACCGGAGGGCAGTTCTTC. Translated: CASSLGDRTGGQFF.

This clone is medium-sized within its sample. The chain links TRBV12-3 or TRBV12-4 to TRBJ2-2, with D possibly being TRBD1 (6 bases). Trimming stripped 7 bases from V and 1 base from J, with 10 bases between. The length of the CDR3 is 14 residues. The CDR3 here is CASITGQNTGELFF. In DNA form, the CDR3 reads TGTGCCAGCATTACGGGACAGAACACCGGGGAGCTGTTTTTT.

This clone was seen at least ten times. DNA of the CDR3: TGTGCCATCAGGGGAGCGGTTTACAATGAGCAGTTCTTC. It is translated as CAIRGAVYNEQFF. V is TRBV10-3 and J is TRBJ2-1; a weak D match, TRBD2 (5 bases). Deletions cut 6 bases from V and 4 bases from J, with 10 bases between. This CDR3 region has 13 residues. Germline V gives CDR1 ENHRY, CDR2 SYGVKD.

The sample holds many counts of this clone. This chain joins TRBV11-2 and TRBJ2-7; 7 nucleotides line up with TRBD2. The CDR3 length is 16 residues. Trimming at V came to 8 bases and at J to 7 bases, leaving 20 bases not matched to a gene. Germline V gives CDR1 SGHAT, CDR2 FQNNGV. Here the CDR3 reads CASGARAGEGFREQYF. CDR3 coding DNA: TGTGCCAGCGGCGCCCGGGCGGGGGAGGGCTTTAGGGAGCAGTACTTC.

The DNA for the CDR3 is TGTGCCAGCAGTACAGGGTACGAGCAGTACTTC. As protein: CASSTGYEQYF. The chain links TRBV6-1 to TRBJ2-7, with D possibly being TRBD1 (6 bases). CDR1 is MNHNS and CDR2 is SASEGT in the germline V gene. The V end was cut by 5 bases, the J end by 4 bases, with 6 bases between. The CDR3 loop spans 11 amino acids.

This clone was seen repeatedly, ten times or more. The chain combines TRBV15 with TRBJ1-3; TRBD1 might be the D (6 bases). Deletions cut 0 bases from V and 0 bases from J, with 15 bases between. Germline V gene data show CDR1 as LNHNV and CDR2 as YYDKDF (reference sequence). There are 18 residues in the CDR3. The CDR3 reads CATSREPGGGASGNTIYF. The DNA of the CDR3 is TGTGCCACCAGCAGAGAACCGGGAGGGGGGGCCTCTGGAAACACCATATATTTT.

In its sample, this clone is medium-sized. The chain has TRBV2 and TRBJ1-2; 8 positions agree with TRBD1. V lost 4 bases to trimming and J lost 2 bases; unmatched junction nucleotides: 0. The CDR3 consists of 13 residues. Germline V lookup: CDR1 SNHLY, CDR2 FYNNEI. As DNA, the CDR3 is TGTGCCAGCAGTGGACAGGGGAACTATGGCTACACCTTC. Translated, it gives CASSGQGNYGYTF.

Points on this clone: Germline and junction disagree at one end, which may indicate a read error. CDR3 bases: TGTGGCAGCAGTCTCGGACCTGGGGAAACCTCCGAGCAGTACTTC. This codes for CGSSLGPGETSEQYF. This chain connects TRBV27 to TRBJ2-7; D unclear. The CDR3 is 15 amino acids. The germline CDR1 and CDR2 sequences are MNHEY and SMNVEV (reference sequence).

A note on this clone: A much bigger clone sits one base away, suggesting this may be a read error. The chain carries TRBV30 and TRBJ1-3; perhaps TRBD1 as D (6 bases). The CDR3 covers 12 residues. Germline CDR1 is GTSNPN and CDR2 is SVGIG (reference sequence). The CDR3 loop reads CAWSAGGDTVYF. DNA of the CDR3: TGTGCCTGGAGTGCTGGGGGGGACACCGTATATTTT.